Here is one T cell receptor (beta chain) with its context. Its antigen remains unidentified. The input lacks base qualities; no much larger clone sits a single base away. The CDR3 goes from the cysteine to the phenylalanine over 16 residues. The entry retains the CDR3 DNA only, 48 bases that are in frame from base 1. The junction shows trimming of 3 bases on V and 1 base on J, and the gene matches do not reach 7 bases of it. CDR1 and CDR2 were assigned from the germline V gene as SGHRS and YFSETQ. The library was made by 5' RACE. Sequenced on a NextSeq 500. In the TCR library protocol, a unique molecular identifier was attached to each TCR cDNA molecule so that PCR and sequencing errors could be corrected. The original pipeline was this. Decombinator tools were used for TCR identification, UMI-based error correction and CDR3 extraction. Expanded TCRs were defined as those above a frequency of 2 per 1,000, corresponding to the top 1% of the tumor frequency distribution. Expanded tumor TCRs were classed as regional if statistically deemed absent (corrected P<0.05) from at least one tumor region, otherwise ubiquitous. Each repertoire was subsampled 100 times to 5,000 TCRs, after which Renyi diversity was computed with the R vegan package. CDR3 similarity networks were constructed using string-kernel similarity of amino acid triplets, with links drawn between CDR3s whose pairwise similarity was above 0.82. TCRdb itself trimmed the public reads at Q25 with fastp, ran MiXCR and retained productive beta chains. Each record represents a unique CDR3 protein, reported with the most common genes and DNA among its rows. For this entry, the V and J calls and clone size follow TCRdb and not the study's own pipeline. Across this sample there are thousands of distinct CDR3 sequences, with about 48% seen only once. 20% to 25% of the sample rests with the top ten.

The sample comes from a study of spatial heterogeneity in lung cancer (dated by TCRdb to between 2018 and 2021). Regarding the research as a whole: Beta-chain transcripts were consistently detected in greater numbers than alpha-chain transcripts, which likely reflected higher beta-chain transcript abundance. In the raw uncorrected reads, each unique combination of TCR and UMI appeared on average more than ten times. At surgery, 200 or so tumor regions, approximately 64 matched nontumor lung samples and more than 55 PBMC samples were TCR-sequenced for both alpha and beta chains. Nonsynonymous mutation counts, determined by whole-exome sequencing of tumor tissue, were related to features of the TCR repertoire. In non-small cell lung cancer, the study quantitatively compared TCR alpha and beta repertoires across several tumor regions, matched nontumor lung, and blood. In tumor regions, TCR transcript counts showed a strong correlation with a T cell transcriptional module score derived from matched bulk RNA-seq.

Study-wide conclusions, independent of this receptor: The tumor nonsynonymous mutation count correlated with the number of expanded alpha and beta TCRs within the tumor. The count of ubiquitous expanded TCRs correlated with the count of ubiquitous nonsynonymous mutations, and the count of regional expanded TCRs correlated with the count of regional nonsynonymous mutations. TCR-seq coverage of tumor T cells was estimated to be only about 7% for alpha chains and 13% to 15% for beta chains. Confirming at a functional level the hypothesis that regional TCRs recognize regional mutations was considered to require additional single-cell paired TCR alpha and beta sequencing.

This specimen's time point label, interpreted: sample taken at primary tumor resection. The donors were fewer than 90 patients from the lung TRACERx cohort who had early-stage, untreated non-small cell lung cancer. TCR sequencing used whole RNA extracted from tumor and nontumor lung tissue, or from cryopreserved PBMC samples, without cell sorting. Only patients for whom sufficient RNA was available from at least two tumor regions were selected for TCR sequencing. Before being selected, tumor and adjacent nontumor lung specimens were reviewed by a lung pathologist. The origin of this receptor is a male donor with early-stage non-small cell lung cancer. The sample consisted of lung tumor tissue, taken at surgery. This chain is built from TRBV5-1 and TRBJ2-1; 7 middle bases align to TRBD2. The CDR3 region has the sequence CASSSREAQSYNEQFF. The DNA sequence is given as TGCGCCAGCAGCTCTCGGGAGGCGCAGTCCTACAATGAGCAGTTCTTC. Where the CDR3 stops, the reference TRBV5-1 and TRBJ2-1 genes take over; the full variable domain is KAGVTQTPRYLIKTRGQQVTLSCSPISGHRSVSWYQQTPGQGLQFLFEYFSETQRNKGNFPGRFSGRQFSNSRSEMNVSTLELGDSALYLCASSSREAQSYNEQFFGPGTRLTVL.